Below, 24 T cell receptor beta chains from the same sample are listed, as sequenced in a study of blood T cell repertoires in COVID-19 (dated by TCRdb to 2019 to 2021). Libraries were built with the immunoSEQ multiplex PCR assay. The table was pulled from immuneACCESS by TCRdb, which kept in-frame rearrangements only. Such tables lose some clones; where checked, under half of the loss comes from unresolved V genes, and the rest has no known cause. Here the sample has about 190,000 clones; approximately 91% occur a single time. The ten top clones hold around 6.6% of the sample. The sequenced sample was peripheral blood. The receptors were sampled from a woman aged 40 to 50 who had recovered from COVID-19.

CDR3 DNA sequence: TGCGCCAGCAGCTCAGGGGGCCCCGGGGAGCTGTTTTTT. Translating it yields CASSSGGPGELFF. The chain has TRBV5-1 and TRBJ2-2; the match to TRBD1 covers 8 bases. Germline loops: CDR1 SGHRS, CDR2 YFSETQ. The CDR3 totals 13 residues. V was pared by 3 bases and J by 6 bases, with 1 base of the junction left unmatched.

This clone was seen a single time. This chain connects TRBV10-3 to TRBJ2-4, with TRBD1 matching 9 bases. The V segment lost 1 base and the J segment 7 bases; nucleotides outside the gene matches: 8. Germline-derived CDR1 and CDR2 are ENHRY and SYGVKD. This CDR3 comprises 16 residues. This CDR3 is CAISEWTGAGENIQYF. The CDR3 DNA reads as TGTGCCATCAGTGAGTGGACAGGGGCAGGGGAGAACATTCAGTACTTC.

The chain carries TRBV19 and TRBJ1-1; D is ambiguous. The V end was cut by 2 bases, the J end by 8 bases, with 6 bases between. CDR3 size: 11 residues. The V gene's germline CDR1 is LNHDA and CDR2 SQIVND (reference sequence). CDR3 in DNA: TGTGCCAGTAGTATATACAGAGAAGCTTTCTTT. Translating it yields CASSIYREAFF.

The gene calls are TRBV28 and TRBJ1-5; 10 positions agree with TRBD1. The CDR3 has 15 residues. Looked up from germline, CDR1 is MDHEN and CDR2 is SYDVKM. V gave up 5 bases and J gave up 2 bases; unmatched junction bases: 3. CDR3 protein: CASSPGQGGNQPQHF. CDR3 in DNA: TGTGCCAGCAGTCCTGGACAGGGGGGCAATCAGCCCCAGCATTTT.

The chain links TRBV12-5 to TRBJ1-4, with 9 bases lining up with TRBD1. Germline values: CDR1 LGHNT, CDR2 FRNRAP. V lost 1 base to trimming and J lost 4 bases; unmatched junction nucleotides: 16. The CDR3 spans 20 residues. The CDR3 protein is CASGLGTNLGQGKINEKLFF. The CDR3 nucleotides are TGTGCTAGTGGTTTGGGCACGAATTTGGGACAGGGAAAGATTAATGAAAAACTGTTTTTT.

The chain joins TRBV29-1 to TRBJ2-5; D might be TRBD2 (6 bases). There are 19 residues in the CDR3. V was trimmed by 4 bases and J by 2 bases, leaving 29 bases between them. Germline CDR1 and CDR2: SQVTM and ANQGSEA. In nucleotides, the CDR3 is TGCAGCGTTGGCCTCCCTTGGACTACGGCAAGGTTGGGACAAGAGACCCAGTACTTC. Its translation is CSVGLPWTTARLGQETQYF.

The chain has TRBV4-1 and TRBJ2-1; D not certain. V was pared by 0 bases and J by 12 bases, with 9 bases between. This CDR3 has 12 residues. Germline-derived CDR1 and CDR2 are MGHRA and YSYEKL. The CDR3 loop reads CASSQDYEMQFF. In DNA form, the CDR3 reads TGCGCCAGCAGCCAAGATTACGAGATGCAGTTCTTC.

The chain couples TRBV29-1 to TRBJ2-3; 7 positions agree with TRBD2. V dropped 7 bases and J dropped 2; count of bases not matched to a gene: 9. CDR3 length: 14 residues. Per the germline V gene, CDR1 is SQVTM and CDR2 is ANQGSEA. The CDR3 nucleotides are TGCAGCGACGGGGGGACGGGGGTCACAGATACGCAGTATTTT. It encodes CSDGGTGVTDTQYF.

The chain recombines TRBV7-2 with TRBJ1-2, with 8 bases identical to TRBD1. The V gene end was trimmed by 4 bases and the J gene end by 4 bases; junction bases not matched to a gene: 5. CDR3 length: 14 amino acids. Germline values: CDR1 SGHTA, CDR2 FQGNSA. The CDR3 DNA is TGTGCCAGCAGCTCCGACAGGGGCCCCTATGGCTACACCTTC. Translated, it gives CASSSDRGPYGYTF.

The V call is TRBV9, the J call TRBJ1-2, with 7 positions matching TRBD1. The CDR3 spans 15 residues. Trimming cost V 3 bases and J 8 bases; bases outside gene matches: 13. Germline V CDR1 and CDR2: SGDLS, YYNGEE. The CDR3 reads CASSANPGQKEGYTF. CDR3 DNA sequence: TGTGCCAGCAGCGCAAACCCGGGACAGAAGGAAGGCTACACCTTC.

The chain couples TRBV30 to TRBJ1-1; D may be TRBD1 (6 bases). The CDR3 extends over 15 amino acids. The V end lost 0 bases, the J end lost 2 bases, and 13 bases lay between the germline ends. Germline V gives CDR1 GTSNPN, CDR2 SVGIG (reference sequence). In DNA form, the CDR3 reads TGTGCCTGGAGTGTAATCAGGGGCCCCAACACTGAAGCTTTCTTT. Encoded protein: CAWSVIRGPNTEAFF.

In nucleotides, the CDR3 is TGTGCCAGCAGGAGAAAGCAGGGAACCTACGAGCAGTACTTC. The encoded protein is CASRRKQGTYEQYF. The chain links TRBV6-5 to TRBJ2-7; D is possibly TRBD1 (5 bases). CDR3 length equals 14 residues. CDR1 MNHEY and CDR2 SVGAGI come from the germline V gene. V lost 6 bases and J 2 bases, leaving 14 bases between the germline ends.

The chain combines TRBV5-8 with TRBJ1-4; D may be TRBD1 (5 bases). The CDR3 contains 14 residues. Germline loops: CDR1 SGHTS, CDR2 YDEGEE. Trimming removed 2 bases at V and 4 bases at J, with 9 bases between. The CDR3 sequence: CASSLVRVNEKLFF. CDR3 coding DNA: TGTGCCAGCAGCTTAGTCAGGGTTAATGAAAAACTGTTTTTT. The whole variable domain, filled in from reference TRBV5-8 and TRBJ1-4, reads EAGVTQSPTHLIKTRGQQATLRCSPISGHTSVYWYQQALGLGLQFLLWYDEGEERNRGNFPPRFSGRQFPNYSSELNVNALELEDSALYLCASSLVRVNEKLFFGSGTQLSVL.

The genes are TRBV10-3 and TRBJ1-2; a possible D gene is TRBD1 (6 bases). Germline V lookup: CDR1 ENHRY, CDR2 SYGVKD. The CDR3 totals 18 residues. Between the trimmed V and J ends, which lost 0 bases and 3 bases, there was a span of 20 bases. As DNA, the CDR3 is TGTGCCATCAGTGAGTCTGGTACAGGGCCACATGGTGACTATGGCTACACCTTC. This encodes CAISESGTGPHGDYGYTF.

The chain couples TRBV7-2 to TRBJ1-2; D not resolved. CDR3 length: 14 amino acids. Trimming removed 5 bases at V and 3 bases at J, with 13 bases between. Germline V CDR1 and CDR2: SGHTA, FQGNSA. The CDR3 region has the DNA TGTGCCAGCAGCCCCACGGGTGTGGACTATGGCTACACCTTC. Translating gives CASSPTGVDYGYTF.

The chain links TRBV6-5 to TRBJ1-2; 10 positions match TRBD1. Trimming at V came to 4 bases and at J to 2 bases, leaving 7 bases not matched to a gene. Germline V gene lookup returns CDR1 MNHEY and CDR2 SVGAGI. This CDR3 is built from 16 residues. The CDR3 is CASSWRGQGKNYGYTF. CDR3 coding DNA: TGTGCCAGCAGTTGGAGGGGACAGGGGAAAAACTATGGCTACACCTTC.

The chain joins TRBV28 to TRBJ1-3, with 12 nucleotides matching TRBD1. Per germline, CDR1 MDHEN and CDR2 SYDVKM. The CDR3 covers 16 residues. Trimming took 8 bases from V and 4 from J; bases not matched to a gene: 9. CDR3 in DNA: TGTGCCAGCGTAGACCCGGGACAGGGGGCAGGAAACACCATATATTTT. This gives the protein CASVDPGQGAGNTIYF.

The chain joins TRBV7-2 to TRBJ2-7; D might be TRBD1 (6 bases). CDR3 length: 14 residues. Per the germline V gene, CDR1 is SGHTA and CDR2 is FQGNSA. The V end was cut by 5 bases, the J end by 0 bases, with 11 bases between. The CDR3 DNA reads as TGTGCCAGCAGCCCAGGGACACTCTCCTACGAGCAGTACTTC. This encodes CASSPGTLSYEQYF.

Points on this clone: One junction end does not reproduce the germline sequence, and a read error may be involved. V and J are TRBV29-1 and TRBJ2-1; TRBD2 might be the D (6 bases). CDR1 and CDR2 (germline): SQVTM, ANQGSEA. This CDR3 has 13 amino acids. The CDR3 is CSVEVGRSNEQFF. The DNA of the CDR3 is TGCAGCGTGGAAGTCGGGAGAAGCAATGAGCAGTTCTTC.

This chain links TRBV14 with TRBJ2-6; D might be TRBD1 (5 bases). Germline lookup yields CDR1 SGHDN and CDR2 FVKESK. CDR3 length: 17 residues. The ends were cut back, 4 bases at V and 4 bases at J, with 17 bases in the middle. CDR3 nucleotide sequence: TGTGCCAGCAGCCTAATGACAGACCTCAGAGGGGCCAACGTCCTGACTTTC. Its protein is CASSLMTDLRGANVLTF.

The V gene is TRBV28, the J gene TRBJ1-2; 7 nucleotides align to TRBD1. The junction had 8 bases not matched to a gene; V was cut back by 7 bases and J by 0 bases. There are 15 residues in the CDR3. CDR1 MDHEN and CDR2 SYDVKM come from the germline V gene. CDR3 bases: TGTGCCAGCACCCCCCTTGACAGGGCTAACTATGGCTACACCTTC. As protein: CASTPLDRANYGYTF.

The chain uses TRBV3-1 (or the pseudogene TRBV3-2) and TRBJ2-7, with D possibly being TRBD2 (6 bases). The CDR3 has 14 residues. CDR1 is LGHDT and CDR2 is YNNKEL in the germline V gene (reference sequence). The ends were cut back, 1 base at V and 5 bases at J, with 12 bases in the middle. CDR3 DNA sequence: TGTGCCAGCAGCCAAGTGTCAGGAGGGAACGAGCAGTACTTC. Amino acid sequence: CASSQVSGGNEQYF.

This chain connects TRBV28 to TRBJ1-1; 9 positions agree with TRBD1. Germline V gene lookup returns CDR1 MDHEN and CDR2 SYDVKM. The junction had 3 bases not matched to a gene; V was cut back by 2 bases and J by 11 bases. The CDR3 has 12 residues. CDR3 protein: CASSLTGGRAFF. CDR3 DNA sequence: TGTGCCAGCAGTTTAACAGGGGGCCGGGCTTTCTTT.

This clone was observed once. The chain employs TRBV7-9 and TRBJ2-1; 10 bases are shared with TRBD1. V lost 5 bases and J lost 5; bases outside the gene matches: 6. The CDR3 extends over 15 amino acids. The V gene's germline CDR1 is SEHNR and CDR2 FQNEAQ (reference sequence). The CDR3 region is CASSHGQGGHNEQFF. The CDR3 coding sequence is TGTGCCAGCAGCCACGGACAGGGGGGTCACAATGAGCAGTTCTTC. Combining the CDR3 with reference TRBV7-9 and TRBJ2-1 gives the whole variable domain DTGVSQNPRHKITKRGQNVTFRCDPISEHNRLYWYRQTLGQGPEFLTYFQNEAQLEKSRLLSDRFSAERPKGSFSTLEIQRTEQGDSAMYLCASSHGQGGHNEQFFGPGTRLTVL.